The 23 T cell receptor beta chains below were found in one sample sequenced in a study of blood T cells in healthy people across ages (dated by TCRdb to 2015 to 2017). The library was produced with 5' RACE. TCRdb names Illumina HiSeq 2500 as the instrument used. A second PCR of about 7 to 12 cycles was run with a J-beta primer mix and a sample-barcoded 5' primer. TCRdb cleaned the public reads at Q25 with fastp, built clones with MiXCR and kept in-frame beta chains. Rows are combined by CDR3 protein, so each entry shows the most common genes and DNA. The sample records around 1.5 million distinct CDR3 sequences, 40% to 50% of which are singletons. 7.9% of the sample is held by the ten biggest clonotypes. The sequenced sample was blood. The receptor set was obtained from a woman aged 18-35 years in good health.

The chain combines TRBV4-2 with TRBJ2-5; perhaps TRBD2 as D (7 bases). CDR3 length: 17 residues. Germline-derived CDR1 and CDR2 are LGHNA and YNFKEQ. Trimming took 0 bases from V and 11 from J, leaving 25 bases between them. CDR3 sequence reads: CASSQDVKGGANNEQYF. In nucleotides, the CDR3 is TGTGCCAGCAGCCAAGACGTGAAGGGGGGGGCGAACAATGAGCAGTACTTC.

Details on this clonotype: The final CDR3 position lacks the conserved phenylalanine or tryptophan, pointing to a likely read error. The rearrangement joins TRBV4-1 to TRBJ2-3; D call uncertain. From germline, CDR1 is MGHRA and CDR2 YSYEKL. V was cut by 4 bases and J by 7 bases, with 6 bases left in between. The CDR3 is made up of 11 amino acids. CDR3 sequence reads: CASSLGYTQYS. DNA for the CDR3: TGCGCCAGCAGCCTGGGGTATACGCAGTATTCT.

The gene calls are TRBV27 and TRBJ1-5; 7 nucleotides match TRBD1. Germline V gene sequence: CDR1 MNHEY, CDR2 SMNVEV (reference sequence). This CDR3 is 15 amino acids long. V gave up 5 bases and J gave up 7 bases; unmatched junction bases: 11. DNA of the CDR3: TGTGCCAGCAGTCCAGCAAACCGAGGGGGCCAGCCCCAGCATTTT. It translates to CASSPANRGGQPQHF.

CDR3 sequence reads: CASSVSTDYEQYF. The CDR3, as DNA: TGTGCCAGCAGCGTATCCACTGACTACGAGCAGTACTTC. The gene calls are TRBV9 and TRBJ2-7; no clear D gene. The germline V gene has CDR1 SGDLS and CDR2 YYNGEE. Trimming took off 1 base at V and 3 bases at J, with 8 bases between the two ends. The CDR3 runs 13 residues.

This clonotype has only a few counts. This sequence joins TRBV4-2 and TRBJ1-6; D perhaps matches TRBD1 (6 bases). Per germline, CDR1 LGHNA and CDR2 YNFKEQ. The CDR3 length is 16 residues. Trimming took 2 bases from V and 10 from J, leaving 18 bases between them. In nucleotides, the CDR3 is TGTGCCAGCAGCCAACAAACAGGGAGTCTTGGGTCACCCCTCCACTTT. Translated: CASSQQTGSLGSPLHF.

The V and J genes are TRBV11-2 and TRBJ1-1; D uncertain. The V and J ends lost 0 bases and 5 bases respectively, with 7 bases between them. This CDR3 spans 13 amino acids. Per the germline V gene, CDR1 is SGHAT and CDR2 is FQNNGV. The CDR3 nucleotides read TGTGCCAGCAGCTTAGATCCGAGGACTGAAGCTTTCTTT. Its protein product is CASSLDPRTEAFF.

This chain joins TRBV2 and TRBJ1-1, with 7 bases matching TRBD1. Germline lookup yields CDR1 SNHLY and CDR2 FYNNEI. CDR3 length: 13 residues. J lost 4 bases, V lost 7 bases, and 6 bases had no gene match. The CDR3 here is CASKGGGGTEAFF. The CDR3 coding sequence is TGTGCCAGCAAAGGGGGCGGGGGCACTGAAGCTTTCTTT.

The V call is TRBV6-2 or TRBV6-3, the J call TRBJ2-1; the D is unclear. Between the trimmed V and J ends, which lost 6 bases and 4 bases, there was a span of 13 bases. This CDR3 spans 14 amino acids. Germline V gene data show CDR1 as MNHEY and CDR2 as SVGEGT. This CDR3 is CASSPSPLYNEQFF. The DNA of the CDR3 is TGTGCCAGCAGCCCCTCCCCCTTATACAATGAGCAGTTCTTC.

The rearrangement links TRBV6-5 to TRBJ2-3; 7 bases match TRBD1. V shed 5 bases and J 6 bases; nucleotides not matched to a gene: 11. The CDR3 extends over 15 amino acids. Germline V gene sequence: CDR1 MNHEY, CDR2 SVGAGI. This CDR3 reads CASSADRVREDTQYF. CDR3 nucleotide sequence: TGTGCCAGCAGTGCAGACAGGGTGAGAGAGGATACGCAGTATTTT.

The chain carries TRBV6-5 and TRBJ2-1, with 8 bases matching TRBD2. This CDR3 has 14 residues. Germline V lookup: CDR1 MNHEY, CDR2 SVGAGI. V dropped 2 bases and J dropped 9; count of bases not matched to a gene: 6. The CDR3 DNA reads as TGTGCCAGCAGTTACGGGCTAGCGGGCCCTGAGCAGTTCTTC. This translates into CASSYGLAGPEQFF.

The chain employs TRBV7-9 and TRBJ2-1; the D is unclear. The J call may be mistaken, given a closer DNA end match to TRBJ2-7. CDR1 is SEHNR, CDR2 FQNEAQ, per germline (reference sequence). The CDR3 loop spans 12 amino acids. DNA for the CDR3: TGTGCCAGCAGCGCATCGGAGAATGAGCAGTACTTC. It translates to CASSASENEQYF.

This clonotype has more than one count but fewer than ten. The J gene is TRBJ1-5, the V gene TRBV14; D is unclear. V was shortened by 1 base and J by 5 bases, with 6 bases between the two germline ends. This CDR3 comprises 13 residues. Looked up from germline, CDR1 is SGHDN and CDR2 is FVKESK. The CDR3 bases are TGTGCCAGCAGCCAAGCCCCCGATCAGCCCCAGCATTTT. Its translation is CASSQAPDQPQHF.

This clonotype was detected only a few times. This chain links TRBV7-2 with TRBJ2-1; D is perhaps TRBD2 (6 bases). Germline CDR1 reads SGHTA; CDR2 reads FQGNSA. Trimming cost V 3 bases and J 7 bases, with 13 bases left between them. CDR3 length: 14 amino acids. The CDR3 DNA follows: TGTGCCAGCAGCTTCGGGGGTGTAGGGAATGAGCAGTTCTTC. Protein sequence: CASSFGGVGNEQFF.

This chain connects TRBV2 to TRBJ2-3, with D perhaps assigned TRBD1 or TRBD2 (6 bases each). The CDR3 loop spans 17 amino acids. Per germline, CDR1 SNHLY and CDR2 FYNNEI. The V and J ends lost 1 base and 1 base respectively, with 15 bases between them. DNA for the CDR3: TGTGCCAGCAGTGAAGAGGGGGGACAAATCCGCACAGATACGCAGTATTTT. It translates to CASSEEGGQIRTDTQYF.

This clonotype was counted a few times. This chain links TRBV29-1 with TRBJ2-7, with D unclear. The V end was cut by 4 bases, the J end by 6 bases, with 13 bases between. CDR1 SQVTM and CDR2 ANQGSEA come from the germline V gene. CDR3 length: 12 amino acids. CDR3 sequence reads: CSVVEPGREQYF. DNA for the CDR3: TGCAGCGTTGTAGAACCAGGACGCGAGCAGTACTTC.

This chain connects TRBV20-1 to TRBJ2-1, with 8 bases matching TRBD2. The end of the DNA aligns better with TRBJ2-7, so the J call may be wrong. CDR3 length equals 18 residues. Per germline, CDR1 DFQATT and CDR2 SNEGSKA (reference sequence). CDR3 sequence: CSARDAGTASGSYNEQYF. CDR3 in DNA: TGCAGTGCTAGAGATGCGGGCACCGCTAGCGGGTCCTACAATGAGCAGTACTTC.

This clonotype occurred a few times. V is TRBV3-1 and J is TRBJ2-3; D may correspond to TRBD1 or TRBD2 (5 bases each). This CDR3 is 15 amino acids long. The germline CDR1 and CDR2 sequences are LGHDT and YNNKEL (reference sequence). V was shortened by 3 bases and J by 1 base, with 11 bases between the two germline ends. CDR3 DNA: TGTGCCAGCAGCCACCTGGGGGTGGGCACAGATACGCAGTATTTT. It translates to CASSHLGVGTDTQYF.

CDR3: CASSSPHRDGYTF. CDR3 DNA sequence: TGTGCCAGCAGTTCGCCTCACAGGGATGGCTACACCTTC. This chain links TRBV6-5 with TRBJ1-2; D possibly corresponds to TRBD1 (6 bases). Trimming removed 4 bases from V and 6 bases from J, with 12 bases in between. CDR1 is MNHEY, CDR2 SVGAGI, per germline. The CDR3 consists of 13 residues.

The CDR3 DNA reads TGTGCCAGCAGTTTAAGGACAGGGGGAATTGAGCAGTACTTC. This sequence encodes CASSLRTGGIEQYF. The chain is built from TRBV12-3 or TRBV12-4 and TRBJ2-7, with 10 positions matching TRBD1. V was clipped by 2 bases and J by 7 bases; unmatched bases: 5. The CDR3 is 14 amino acids.

CDR3 amino acids: CASSQDTALVSYGYTF. The CDR3 DNA sequence: TGCGCCAGCAGCCAAGATACAGCTCTCGTCTCCTATGGCTACACCTTC. The chain couples TRBV4-1 to TRBJ1-2; no clear D. This CDR3 has 16 residues. Germline CDR1 is MGHRA and CDR2 is YSYEKL. V lost 0 bases, J lost 4 bases, and 15 bases lay in between.

The J gene is TRBJ2-1, the V gene TRBV20-1, with TRBD2 matching over 12 bases. With 3 bases clipped from V and 7 bases from J, the junction kept 13 bases outside the gene matches. Germline V gene lookup returns CDR1 DFQATT and CDR2 SNEGSKA (reference sequence). This CDR3 contains 17 residues. The CDR3, as DNA: TGCAGTGCTAGTTCGGCTAGCGGGAGGGTGTTGGTGAATGAGCAGTTCTTC. Residues: CSASSASGRVLVNEQFF.

There are a few counts of this clonotype. The chain uses TRBV20-1 and TRBJ2-3, with TRBD2 matching over 8 bases. Germline lookup yields CDR1 DFQATT and CDR2 SNEGSKA (reference sequence). CDR3 length: 17 residues. The V and J ends lost 5 bases and 5 bases, in that order; junction bases with no gene match: 18. The CDR3 loop is CSAPGGDSGTSRDTQYF. The CDR3 DNA follows: TGCAGTGCTCCGGGGGGAGATAGCGGGACATCACGAGATACGCAGTATTTT.

The chain links TRBV5-1 to TRBJ2-7; TRBD2 agrees at 10 bases. Looked up from germline, CDR1 is SGHRS and CDR2 is YFSETQ. The V gene end was trimmed by 0 bases and the J gene end by 7 bases; junction bases not matched to a gene: 7. The CDR3 runs to 15 residues. CDR3 protein: CASSLAERGGFEQYF. The CDR3 region has the DNA TGCGCCAGCAGCTTGGCGGAGCGGGGGGGCTTTGAGCAGTACTTC.